These 9 T cell receptor beta chains came from one sample sequenced in a study of T cell repertoires in cytomegalovirus infection. TCRdb recomputed calls from the reads with MiXCR, one row per CDR3 protein. This sample carries about 600,000 distinct CDR3 sequences, roughly 26% of them seen once, and the ten largest clones take roughly 8%. The source material was CD8+ T cells from PBMCs. These receptors all stem from a human donor in good health (CMV status not recorded). Some clones in this sample may be carry-over from other donors' samples.

This clonotype was found a few times. The CDR3 loop is CASSPWDQDEQFF. The CDR3 DNA reads as TGTGCCAGCAGTCCCTGGGACCAGGATGAGCAGTTCTTC. The chain couples TRBV2 to TRBJ2-1; D is tentatively TRBD1 or TRBD2 (5 bases each). Trimming pared 5 bases from V and 8 bases from J, leaving 13 bases between. The V gene's germline CDR1 is SNHLY and CDR2 FYNNEI. The CDR3 has 13 amino acids.

This rearrangement joins TRBV7-4 to TRBJ2-1; possibly TRBD1 for D (5 bases). Trimming pared 5 bases from V and 9 bases from J, leaving 14 bases between. The CDR3 is 13 residues long. CDR1 and CDR2 (germline): SGHVT, SQSDAQ. The CDR3 bases are TGTGCCAGCAGCCCCAGGTCAGGGCCTGAGCAGTTCTTC. Protein sequence: CASSPRSGPEQFF.

There are many counts of this clonotype. V gene TRBV7-9 combines with J gene TRBJ2-1; D is undetermined. CDR1 and CDR2 from the germline V gene are SEHNR and FQNEAQ (reference sequence). The CDR3 contains 15 residues. With 2 bases removed from V and 0 bases from J, the gap between germline ends came to 8 bases. Here the CDR3 DNA reads TGTGCCAGCAGCTTAAGCCAGATCTCCTACAATGAGCAGTTCTTC. Its translation is CASSLSQISYNEQFF.

This chain uses TRBV24-1 with TRBJ1-2; 9 bases map to TRBD1. The CDR3 totals 14 residues. Unmatched junction bases numbered 2, after V lost 2 bases and J lost 5 bases. Germline lookup yields CDR1 KGHDR and CDR2 SFDVKD. DNA for the CDR3: TGTGCCACCAGTGATTCGGACAGGGGTTATGGCTACACCTTC. Its protein is CATSDSDRGYGYTF.

Of note for this clonotype: A clone one base away is much larger, so this may be a read error. The chain employs TRBV7-3 and TRBJ2-2; perhaps TRBD2 as D (6 bases). Germline V gene data show CDR1 as SGHTA and CDR2 as FQGTGA. The CDR3 consists of 14 residues. Here the CDR3 reads CAGSLMGGTGELFF. CDR3 bases: TGTGCCGGCAGCTTAATGGGGGGCACCGGGGAGCTGTTTTTT.

J is TRBJ2-7 and V is TRBV6-6; 9 bases map to TRBD1. The CDR3 covers 14 residues. V trimming: 9 bases; J trimming: 2 bases; junction bases outside the gene matches: 8. Germline CDR1 is MNHNY and CDR2 is SVGAGI (reference sequence). Here the CDR3 DNA reads TGTGCCAGTACGGACAGGGGCCATACCTACGAGCAGTACTTC. Protein: CASTDRGHTYEQYF.

This rearrangement joins TRBV6-2 or TRBV6-3 to TRBJ2-7; D uncertain. CDR3 length: 13 residues. Germline CDR1 is MNHEY and CDR2 is SVGEGT. V lost 1 base and J 4 bases, leaving 8 bases between the germline ends. The CDR3 loop is CASSYLDGYEQYF. The CDR3 DNA is TGTGCCAGCAGTTACTTGGATGGGTACGAGCAGTACTTC.

The rearrangement links TRBV7-2 to TRBJ2-5, with 7 positions matching TRBD2. The CDR3 is 18 residues long. Trimming removed 1 base from V and 1 base from J; junction bases left unmatched: 12. CDR1 and CDR2 (germline): SGHTA, FQGNSA. As DNA, the CDR3 is TGTGCCAGCAGCTTAGTTGTAGCGGGCGGGATACTCCAAGAGACCCAGTACTTC. Translated, it gives CASSLVVAGGILQETQYF.

The rearrangement joins TRBV20-1 to TRBJ2-2; D is possibly TRBD2 (6 bases). The V gene's germline CDR1 is DFQATT and CDR2 SNEGSKA (reference sequence). This CDR3 spans 16 amino acids. Trimming pared 3 bases from V and 4 bases from J, leaving 18 bases between. CDR3: CSASNAGREVTGELFF. CDR3 DNA sequence: TGCAGTGCTAGCAACGCGGGCAGGGAGGTCACCGGGGAGCTGTTTTTT.